The sequence of this T cell receptor (beta chain) was determined in a study of T cells in narcolepsy. About this clone itself: Antigen specificity is unknown.

Sequenced by immunoSEQ multiplex PCR; TCRdb stores in-frame clones only, minus some. The table has about 14,000 clones, 70% to 90% seen once; the top ten hold over 1.5%. Study-level results: Blood of same and different patients, but not healthy controls, reportedly held recurring autoreactive clonotypes. Autoreactive clone sequences were missing from some blood memory CD4+ repertoires. Autoreactive HCRT-specific and TRIB2-specific clonotypes were marked in same-patient CSF-versus-blood CD4+ comparisons.

Sample: CD45RA- memory CD4+ T cells from PBMCs. This receptor was taken from a human donor with narcolepsy.

For the CDR3, the DNA is TGTGCCAGCTTACTGGGCGGGAGGGCCTGGGAGACCCAGTACTTC. This codes for CASLLGGRAWETQYF. The rearrangement links TRBV7-8 to TRBJ2-5; 9 bases match TRBD2. From germline, CDR1 is SGHVS and CDR2 FQNEAQ. Trimming removed 8 bases from V and 5 bases from J; junction bases left unmatched: 12. The CDR3 sequence is 15 residues long.